This TCR beta chain was sequenced for a study of preoperative IRX-2 immunotherapy in early breast cancer. Germline assignment: CDR1 MNHEY and CDR2 SMNVEV (reference sequence). The CDR3 contains 13 residues. The V end lost 0 bases, the J end lost 7 bases, and 9 bases lay between the germline ends. Produced via immunoSEQ multiplex PCR; TCRdb's table is partial and in-frame only. Of around 39,000 clones listed, roughly 94% are singletons. Specified treatment: preoperative locoregional IRX-2 cytokine immunotherapy. Preoperative locoregional IRX-2 cytokine immunotherapy was tested in the phase Ib source study.

This chain uses TRBV27 with TRBJ1-2; D remains ambiguous. The starting material was tumor tissue, obtained after IRX-2 immunotherapy. The receptor comes from a human donor with breast cancer. The CDR3 nucleotides read TGTGCCAGCAGTTTATCTCGTGAACGTGGCTACACCTTC. Its protein is CASSLSRERGYTF.